This TCR beta chain was sequenced for a study of blood T cell repertoires in COVID-19. The V gene end was trimmed by 7 bases and the J gene end by 0 bases; junction bases not matched to a gene: 2. Per the germline V gene, CDR1 is LNHDA and CDR2 is SQIVND (reference sequence). This CDR3 contains 15 residues. Using immunoSEQ multiplex PCR, the repertoire was profiled, and TCRdb retains in-frame clones only, with some absent. Found here are roughly 23,000 clones, around 90% of them singletons; the top ten hold about 6%. The sequenced sample consisted of peripheral blood. The chain couples TRBV19 to TRBJ2-6, with 8 positions matching TRBD2. This receptor was taken from a woman aged 80 or over with active COVID-19. Here the CDR3 DNA reads TGTGCCAGTAAAAGCGGGAGCTCTGGGGCCAACGTCCTGACTTTC. It translates to CASKSGSSGANVLTF.